Each of the 26 T cell receptor beta chains below was sequenced from the same sample in a study of T cells in Graves' hyperthyroidism and ophthalmopathy (dated by TCRdb to 2018 to 2020). The library was produced with multiplex PCR. TCRdb shows the sequencer as Illumina HiSeq 2000. The TCR beta CDR3 regions were amplified from the RNA transcripts. The first round of RT-PCR for the TCR CDR3 was performed with the HTBI primer set and the Qiagen OneStep RT-PCR kit. In TCRdb, the public reads were trimmed at Q25 with fastp and aligned with MiXCR, with productive beta chains retained. Merged by CDR3 protein, the rows form single entries marked with the most common genes and DNA. Within this sample are a few hundred thousand distinct CDR3 sequences, with about 14% of them counted one time only. 15% to 20% of the sample lies in the top ten. The sequencing sample was made of blood. The receptors derive from a woman in her thirties with Graves' ophthalmopathy.

This clonotype has ten or more counts. The chain combines TRBV7-2 with TRBJ2-2, with D possibly matching TRBD2 (7 bases). CDR1 and CDR2 from the germline V gene are SGHTA and FQGNSA. CDR3 size: 15 residues. V lost 0 bases and J 5 bases, leaving 10 bases between the germline ends. CDR3: CASSLAGGRTGELFF. The CDR3 bases are TGTGCCAGCAGCTTAGCGGGGGGGCGGACCGGGGAGCTGTTTTTT. Complete variable domain (other parts from reference TRBV7-2 and TRBJ2-2): GAGVSQSPSNKVTEKGKDVELRCDPISGHTALYWYRQSLGQGLEFLIYFQGNSAPDKSGLPSDRFSAERTGGSVSTLTIQRTQQEDSAVYLCASSLAGGRTGELFFGEGSRLTVL.

Many counts were recorded for this clonotype. This chain links TRBV20-1 with TRBJ2-1; 8 positions match TRBD2. The germline V gene has CDR1 DFQATT and CDR2 SNEGSKA (reference sequence). CDR3 length: 17 amino acids. V lost 6 bases to trimming and J lost 4 bases; unmatched junction nucleotides: 17. The CDR3 is CSATTLTPGLEYNEQFF. The CDR3 region has the DNA TGCAGTGCCACCACGCTCACCCCGGGACTAGAGTACAATGAGCAGTTCTTC.

V usage is TRBV6-1 and J usage is TRBJ1-1; a weak D match, TRBD1 (5 bases). The CDR3 is 17 amino acids. Trimming pared 2 bases from V and 5 bases from J, leaving 21 bases between. Germline assignment: CDR1 MNHNS and CDR2 SASEGT. CDR3 amino acids: CASSEFLGVDYRTEAFF. DNA for the CDR3: TGTGCCAGCAGTGAATTTTTAGGGGTAGACTATAGGACTGAAGCTTTCTTT.

The sample holds many counts of this clonotype. The chain recombines TRBV28 with TRBJ1-1; D not resolved. From germline, CDR1 is MDHEN and CDR2 SYDVKM. Between the trimmed V and J ends, which lost 2 bases and 6 bases, there was a span of 10 bases. The length of the CDR3 is 13 residues. The CDR3 reads CASSLLGGAEAFF. In nucleotides, the CDR3 is TGTGCCAGCAGTTTACTCGGTGGGGCTGAAGCTTTCTTT.

CDR3 nucleotides: TGCAGTGCTAGAGCTCCGGACTCCTACGAGCAGTACTTC. Protein product: CSARAPDSYEQYF. The chain employs TRBV20-1 and TRBJ2-7; D is unclear. Germline values: CDR1 DFQATT, CDR2 SNEGSKA (reference sequence). Trimming removed 1 base from V and 0 bases from J, with 7 bases in between. This CDR3 comprises 13 residues.

This clonotype was seen a handful of times. The chain couples TRBV9 to TRBJ2-7; D is undetermined. This CDR3 is 16 amino acids long. The ends were cut back, 0 bases at V and 2 bases at J, with 15 bases in the middle. Germline CDR1 is SGDLS and CDR2 is YYNGEE. The chain's CDR3 is CASSVGNEPSPYEQYF. CDR3 bases: TGTGCCAGCAGCGTAGGGAACGAGCCGTCCCCCTACGAGCAGTACTTC.

Many counts were recorded for this clonotype. This may come from a read error, since a much larger clone is one base off. This chain uses TRBV2 with TRBJ1-1; the match to TRBD1 covers 7 bases. Germline CDR1 is SNHLY and CDR2 is FYNNEI. The CDR3 has 14 residues. CDR3 DNA sequence: TGTGCCAGCAGCCCGGGACAGATGAACACTGGAGCTTTCTTT. Translation gives CASSPGQMNTGAFF.

The sample holds many counts of this clonotype. The gene calls are TRBV6-1 and TRBJ2-5; 9 bases are a match to TRBD2. Germline CDR1 is MNHNS and CDR2 is SASEGT. V was pared by 5 bases and J by 0 bases, with 7 bases of the junction left unmatched. This CDR3 has 16 amino acids. CDR3 DNA sequence: TGTGCCAGCAGTCCCTGGGCTAGCGGGGACCAAGAGACCCAGTACTTC. This sequence encodes CASSPWASGDQETQYF.

The chain couples TRBV2 to TRBJ1-1, with TRBD1 matching 9 bases. This CDR3 region has 15 residues. Germline-derived CDR1 and CDR2 are SNHLY and FYNNEI. Trimming removed 7 bases from V and 0 bases from J; junction bases left unmatched: 6. The CDR3 DNA follows: TGTGCCAGCACCATAAGACAGGGGGTGAACACTGAAGCTTTCTTT. Protein product: CASTIRQGVNTEAFF.

This clonotype was recorded at least ten times. V and J are TRBV3-1 and TRBJ1-5; 9 nucleotides align to TRBD1. Germline loops: CDR1 LGHDT, CDR2 YNNKEL (reference sequence). This CDR3 is 18 amino acids long. V lost 0 bases to trimming and J lost 7 bases; unmatched junction nucleotides: 13. The CDR3 DNA is TGTGCCAGCAGCCAAGATTGGGCCCGGGACAGGGTCAGACAGCCCCAGCATTTT. Translated, it gives CASSQDWARDRVRQPQHF.

This clonotype was seen many times. The J gene is TRBJ1-3, the V gene TRBV20-1; D unclear. Germline loops: CDR1 DFQATT, CDR2 SNEGSKA (reference sequence). The ends were cut back, 3 bases at V and 0 bases at J, with 9 bases in the middle. The length of the CDR3 is 14 residues. The CDR3: CSASRVGSGNTIYF. CDR3 sequence (DNA): TGCAGTGCTAGTAGGGTGGGCTCTGGAAACACCATATATTTT.

This clonotype was counted many times. The chain uses TRBV7-2 and TRBJ2-7; D may match TRBD1 or TRBD2 (5 bases each). From germline, CDR1 is SGHTA and CDR2 FQGNSA. The CDR3 is 14 amino acids. V was trimmed by 4 bases and J by 6 bases, leaving 16 bases between them. The CDR3 protein is CASSSGPTSSEQYF. In DNA, the CDR3 is TGTGCCAGCAGCTCGGGACCGACTTCATCCGAGCAGTACTTC. The variable domain in full, completed from reference TRBV7-2 and TRBJ2-7, reads GAGVSQSPSNKVTEKGKDVELRCDPISGHTALYWYRQSLGQGLEFLIYFQGNSAPDKSGLPSDRFSAERTGGSVSTLTIQRTQQEDSAVYLCASSSGPTSSEQYFGPGTRLTVT.

This clonotype was found many times. This chain uses TRBV11-3 with TRBJ1-1; D gene unclear. The germline V and J ends were trimmed by 5 bases and 3 bases, with 16 bases remaining between them. The germline V gene encodes CDR1 SGHNT and CDR2 YENEEA. This CDR3 has 15 amino acids. CDR3 region: CASSTRRGSDTEAFF. The DNA of the CDR3 is TGTGCCAGCAGCACAAGGAGAGGGTCGGACACTGAAGCTTTCTTT.

The sample holds many counts of this clonotype. This chain uses TRBV27 with TRBJ2-7, with TRBD1 matching 9 bases. The CDR3 has 14 residues. V shed 3 bases, J shed 1 base, and the junction held 1 base outside the gene matches. Per the germline V gene, CDR1 is MNHEY and CDR2 is SMNVEV (reference sequence). The CDR3 bases are TGTGCCAGCAGTTTGGGGACAGGGTCCTACGAGCAGTACTTC. It specifies CASSLGTGSYEQYF.

This clonotype was counted many times. The DNA is left out, because the CDR3 cannot be placed on it with certainty; the CDR3 is given as TCRdb lists it. The chain carries TRBV3-1 and TRBJ2-1; the table's D call TRBD1 went unverified against the DNA. The CDR3 spans 17 residues, counting both ends. CDR1 is LGHDT and CDR2 is YNNKEL in the germline V gene (reference sequence). The CDR3: CASRHQVGTGTYNEQLF.

This clonotype was found many times. The chain uses TRBV11-2 and TRBJ2-7; D uncertain. V was clipped by 0 bases and J by 3 bases, with 9 bases between them. The CDR3 totals 14 residues. Germline CDR1 reads SGHAT; CDR2 reads FQNNGV. The CDR3, as DNA: TGTGCCAGCAGCTTAGAATGGGGTAGCTACGAGCAGTACTTC. This gives the protein CASSLEWGSYEQYF.

This clonotype was seen at least ten times. The chain links TRBV10-3 to TRBJ2-2; D is unclear. Per germline, CDR1 ENHRY and CDR2 SYGVKD. CDR3 length equals 15 residues. Trimming removed 2 bases at V and 2 bases at J, with 9 bases between. Here the CDR3 reads CAISERGRNTGELFF. The CDR3 nucleotides read TGTGCCATCAGTGAGCGAGGCCGAAACACCGGGGAGCTGTTTTTT.

The CDR3 bases are TGTGCCAGCAGTCCCCTGGAGCGCACAGATACGCAGTATTTT. This sequence encodes CASSPLERTDTQYF. The chain carries TRBV7-9 and TRBJ2-3; no clear D gene. Germline CDR1 SEHNR, CDR2 FQNEAQ (reference sequence). This CDR3 is built from 14 residues. V gave up 6 bases and J gave up 1 base, with 11 bases separating them.

The chain carries TRBV2 and TRBJ2-1; 7 nucleotides align to TRBD1. V dropped 7 bases and J dropped 0; count of bases not matched to a gene: 6. Germline CDR1 reads SNHLY; CDR2 reads FYNNEI. The CDR3 consists of 15 residues. The CDR3 region is CASKKDRYSYNEQFF. The CDR3 DNA follows: TGTGCCAGCAAGAAGGACAGGTACTCCTACAATGAGCAGTTCTTC.

This clonotype appeared many times. The J gene is TRBJ1-2, the V gene TRBV2; no firm D call. Trimming pared 5 bases from V and 6 bases from J, leaving 13 bases between. Looked up from germline, CDR1 is SNHLY and CDR2 is FYNNEI. This CDR3 has 13 residues. As DNA, the CDR3 is TGTGCCAGCAGTCGTCTCCTAGTGGATGGCTACACCTTC. This codes for CASSRLLVDGYTF.

This clonotype appeared many times. The genes are TRBV20-1 and TRBJ1-2; 8 bases align to TRBD1. The CDR3 runs to 15 residues. CDR1 is DFQATT, CDR2 SNEGSKA, per germline (reference sequence). V trimming: 6 bases; J trimming: 4 bases; junction bases outside the gene matches: 13. CDR3 residues: CSASLDRVARYGYTF. The CDR3 nucleotides read TGCAGTGCCTCGTTGGACAGGGTCGCTCGCTATGGCTACACCTTC.

This clonotype was seen repeatedly, ten times or more. The CDR3 nucleotides read TGCAGTCTACTAGCGGGGGGGCTGGTGGAGACCCAGTACTTC. The encoded protein is CSLLAGGLVETQYF. The V and J genes are TRBV20-1 and TRBJ2-5; 13 bases match TRBD2. CDR3 size: 14 residues. Germline loops: CDR1 DFQATT, CDR2 SNEGSKA (reference sequence). V trimming: 8 bases; J trimming: 5 bases; junction bases outside the gene matches: 8.

The sample holds many counts of this clonotype. V gene TRBV12-3 or TRBV12-4 combines with J gene TRBJ1-5; D is perhaps TRBD1 (5 bases). The CDR3 covers 15 residues. V lost 2 bases and J lost 7, with 15 bases in between. The CDR3, as DNA: TGTGCCAGCAGTTTAATGGTCTCCCAGGGACAGCCCCAGCATTTT. Its translation is CASSLMVSQGQPQHF.

This clonotype was detected a few times. V is TRBV5-1 and J is TRBJ1-5; D call uncertain. Trimming left V 0 bases short and J 4 bases short, with 8 bases between. Germline loops: CDR1 SGHRS, CDR2 YFSETQ. The CDR3 extends over 14 amino acids. The CDR3 DNA follows: TGCGCCAGCAGCTTGGGGATGGGAAATCAGCCCCAGCATTTT. The encoded protein is CASSLGMGNQPQHF.

This chain connects TRBV11-2 to TRBJ1-1, with D possibly TRBD1 on 6 matching bases. V lost 5 bases, J lost 6 bases, and 16 bases lay in between. CDR1 and CDR2 (germline): SGHAT, FQNNGV. The CDR3 runs 14 residues. The CDR3 reads CASSQDSFVAEAFF. DNA of the CDR3: TGTGCCAGCAGCCAGGACAGCTTTGTGGCTGAAGCTTTCTTT.

The gene calls are TRBV2 and TRBJ1-6; D is unclear. The germline CDR1 and CDR2 sequences are SNHLY and FYNNEI. V was shortened by 8 bases and J by 6 bases, with 14 bases between the two germline ends. The CDR3 is 14 amino acids. The CDR3, as DNA: TGTGCCAGCTCCTTAAGGACGGGTAATTCACCCCTCCACTTT. Protein sequence: CASSLRTGNSPLHF.